This passage covers 3 T cell receptor beta chains from one sample sequenced in a study of blood T cell repertoires in COVID-19. Clones were sequenced by immunoSEQ multiplex PCR, and TCRdb holds only the in-frame ones, with some missing. The data contain 150,000 to 200,000 clones, around nine tenths of them singletons. Sequencing was performed on peripheral blood. The origin of the receptors is a man in his sixties or seventies with acute or convalescent COVID-19.

The chain recombines TRBV27 with TRBJ2-7, with 8 bases identical to TRBD2. V lost 5 bases and J lost 3; bases outside the gene matches: 12. This CDR3 region has 16 residues. Germline loops: CDR1 MNHEY, CDR2 SMNVEV (reference sequence). The CDR3 spells CASSVPGGDGVYEQYF. The CDR3 coding sequence is TGTGCCAGCAGTGTCCCGGGAGGGGACGGGGTCTACGAGCAGTACTTC.

J is TRBJ2-2 and V is TRBV7-2, with a possible D match to TRBD2 (5 bases). Germline-derived CDR1 and CDR2 are SGHTA and FQGNSA. CDR3 length: 17 residues. V dropped 1 base and J dropped 4 bases, with 16 bases sitting between them. In nucleotides, the CDR3 is TGTGCCAGCAGCTTAGAGTCTCAAGGACTCACCACCGGGGAGCTGTTTTTT. Translating it yields CASSLESQGLTTGELFF.

J is TRBJ1-4 and V is TRBV19; no definite D call. Between the trimmed V and J ends, which lost 5 bases and 1 base, there was a span of 11 bases. Germline CDR1 and CDR2: LNHDA and SQIVND (reference sequence). The CDR3 loop spans 15 amino acids. CDR3 DNA: TGTGCCAGTAGTGGGTACAGCGGAACTAATGAAAAACTGTTTTTT. Translation: CASSGYSGTNEKLFF. The whole variable domain, remainder taken from reference TRBV19 and TRBJ1-4, is DGGITQSPKYLFRKEGQNVTLSCEQNLNHDAMYWYRQDPGQGLRLIYYSQIVNDFQKGDIAEGYSVSREKKESFPLTVTSAQKNPTAFYLCASSGYSGTNEKLFFGSGTQLSVL.